This T cell receptor (beta chain) was identified during a study of T cells in localized non-small cell lung cancer. General study results and limits: In adjacent lung, a median roughly 60 of the top 100 tumor clones were found.

The data were produced by immunoSEQ multiplex PCR, yet TCRdb's version contains in-frame clones alone and is incomplete. The sample consists of 75,000 to 85,000 clones, 80% of them appearing once. Germline lookup yields CDR1 SGHTA and CDR2 FQGNSA. The CDR3 covers 18 residues. With V trimmed by 5 bases and J by 0 bases, 12 bases remained unmatched. This clone was found a few times. Its specificity is not known. Sequences were derived from peripheral blood, sampled before any cancer treatment. This chain uses TRBV7-2 with TRBJ2-2; 7 bases line up with TRBD2. The receptor comes from an older female donor with stage I lung adenocarcinoma. The CDR3 DNA reads TGTGCCAGCAGCACGAATCGCGGGGGTGTCGCGAACACCGGGGAGCTGTTTTTT. It yields the protein CASSTNRGGVANTGELFF.